Listed here is a single T cell receptor (beta chain). These data come from a study of shared clonotypes between healthy human individuals. At the deep level, the assay was run. The table came from immunoSEQ multiplex PCR; TCRdb's copy has only in-frame clones and leaves some out. The sample carries just over 2,000,000 clones, roughly 95% recorded once. The naive CD8 population came from CD45RO-negative cells selected for CCR7, without terminally differentiated effector memory CD45RA+ cells. The sequenced material came from naive CD8+ T cells sorted from blood. This clonotype was sampled from a man between 18 and 35 years old in good health.

The CDR3 region is CASSSGWGPEAFF. The CDR3 bases are TGTGCCAGTAGTTCCGGGTGGGGCCCTGAAGCTTTCTTT. The J gene is TRBJ1-1, the V gene TRBV19; tentative D call: TRBD1 (5 bases). The CDR3 length is 13 residues. Trimming removed 5 bases at V and 6 bases at J, with 13 bases between. The germline gives CDR1 LNHDA, CDR2 SQIVND (reference sequence).